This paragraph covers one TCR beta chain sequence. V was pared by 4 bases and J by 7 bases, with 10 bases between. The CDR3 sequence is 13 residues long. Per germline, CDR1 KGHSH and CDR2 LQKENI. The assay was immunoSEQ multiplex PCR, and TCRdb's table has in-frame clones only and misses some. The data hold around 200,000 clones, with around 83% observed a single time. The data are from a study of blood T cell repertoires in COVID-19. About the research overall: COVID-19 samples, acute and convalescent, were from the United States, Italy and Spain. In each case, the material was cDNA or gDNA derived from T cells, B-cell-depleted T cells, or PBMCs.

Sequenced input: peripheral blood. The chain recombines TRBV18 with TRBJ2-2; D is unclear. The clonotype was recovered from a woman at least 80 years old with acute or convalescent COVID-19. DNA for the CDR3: TGTGCCAGCTCACGAGAGGCCGGCGGGGAGCTGTTTTTT. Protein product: CASSREAGGELFF. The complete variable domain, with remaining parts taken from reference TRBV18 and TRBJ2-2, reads NAGVMQNPRHLVRRRGQEARLRCSPMKGHSHVYWYRQLPEEGLKFMVYLQKENIIDESGMPKERFSAEFPKEGPSILRIQQVVRGDSAAYFCASSREAGGELFFGEGSRLTVL.